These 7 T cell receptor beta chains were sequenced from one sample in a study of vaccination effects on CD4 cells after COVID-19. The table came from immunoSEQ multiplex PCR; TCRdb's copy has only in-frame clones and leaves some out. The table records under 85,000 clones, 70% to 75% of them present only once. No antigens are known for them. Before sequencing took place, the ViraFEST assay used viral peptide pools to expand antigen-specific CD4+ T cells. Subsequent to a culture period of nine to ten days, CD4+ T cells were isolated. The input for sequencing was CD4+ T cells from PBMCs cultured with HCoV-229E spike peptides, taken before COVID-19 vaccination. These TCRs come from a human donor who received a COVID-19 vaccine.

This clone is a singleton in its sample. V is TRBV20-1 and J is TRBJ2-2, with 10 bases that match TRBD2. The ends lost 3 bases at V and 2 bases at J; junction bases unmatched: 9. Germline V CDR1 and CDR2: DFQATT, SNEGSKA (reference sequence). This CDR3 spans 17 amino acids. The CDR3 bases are TGCAGTGCTAGTGCTAGCGGGGGCCTTCGAAACACCGGGGAGCTGTTTTTT. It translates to CSASASGGLRNTGELFF.

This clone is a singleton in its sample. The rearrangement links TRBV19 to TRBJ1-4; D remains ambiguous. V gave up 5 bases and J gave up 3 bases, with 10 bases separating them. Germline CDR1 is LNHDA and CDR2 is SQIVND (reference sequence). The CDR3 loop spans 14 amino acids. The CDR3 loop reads CASSPPGSNEKLFF. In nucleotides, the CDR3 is TGTGCCAGTAGTCCCCCGGGTTCTAATGAAAAACTGTTTTTT.

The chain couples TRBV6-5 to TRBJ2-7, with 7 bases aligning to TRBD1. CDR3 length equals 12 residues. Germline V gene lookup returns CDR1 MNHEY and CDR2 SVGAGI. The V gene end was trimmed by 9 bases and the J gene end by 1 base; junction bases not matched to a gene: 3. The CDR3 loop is CARGTASYEQYV. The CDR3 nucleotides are TGTGCCAGAGGGACAGCTTCCTACGAGCAGTACGTC.

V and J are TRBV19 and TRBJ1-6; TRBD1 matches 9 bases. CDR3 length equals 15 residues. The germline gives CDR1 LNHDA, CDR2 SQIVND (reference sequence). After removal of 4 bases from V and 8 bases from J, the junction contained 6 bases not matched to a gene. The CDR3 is CASSTTGGFDSPLHF. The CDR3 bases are TGTGCCAGTAGTACGACAGGGGGATTTGATTCACCCCTCCACTTT.

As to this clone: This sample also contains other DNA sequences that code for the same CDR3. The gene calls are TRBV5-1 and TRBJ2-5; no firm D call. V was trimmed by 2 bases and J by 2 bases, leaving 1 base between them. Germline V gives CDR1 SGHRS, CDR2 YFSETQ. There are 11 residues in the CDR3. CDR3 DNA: TGCGCCAGCAGCTTTCAAGAGACCCAGTACTTC. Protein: CASSFQETQYF.

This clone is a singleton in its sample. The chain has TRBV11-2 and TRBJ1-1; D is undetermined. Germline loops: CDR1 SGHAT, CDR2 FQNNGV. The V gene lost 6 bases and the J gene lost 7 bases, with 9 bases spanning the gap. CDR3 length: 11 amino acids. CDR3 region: CASRWKFEAFF. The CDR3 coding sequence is TGTGCCAGCAGATGGAAGTTTGAAGCTTTCTTT. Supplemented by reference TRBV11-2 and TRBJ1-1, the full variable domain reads EAGVAQSPRYKIIEKRQSVAFWCNPISGHATLYWYQQILGQGPKLLIQFQNNGVVDDSQLPKDRFSAERLKGVDSTLKIQPAKLEDSAVYLCASRWKFEAFFGQGTRLTVV.

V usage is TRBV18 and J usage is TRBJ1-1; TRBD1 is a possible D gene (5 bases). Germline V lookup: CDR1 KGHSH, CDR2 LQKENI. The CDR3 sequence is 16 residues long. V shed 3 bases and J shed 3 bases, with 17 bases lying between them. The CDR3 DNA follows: TGTGCCAGCTCACCGCCGGCAGGGAACCCTGACACTGAAGCTTTCTTT. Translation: CASSPPAGNPDTEAFF.